These 21 T cell receptor beta chains were all obtained from the same sample, sequenced in a study of technical replicates of blood from a handful of donors. TCRdb's copy holds only in-frame clones and misses some; the assay was immunoSEQ multiplex PCR. The repertoire holds under 85,000 clones, with 96% as singletons. The sequenced sample was T cells isolated from PBMCs. Source of these receptors: a human donor in good health.

V gene TRBV5-8 combines with J gene TRBJ2-1; D is unresolved. V was shortened by 2 bases and J by 0 bases, with 9 bases between the two germline ends. The CDR3 spans 15 residues. Germline V CDR1 and CDR2: SGHTS, YDEGEE. The CDR3 nucleotides read TGTGCCAGCAGCTTCGGTATTAGCTCCTACAATGAGCAGTTCTTC. Translating it yields CASSFGISSYNEQFF.

This chain uses TRBV28 with TRBJ1-2, with 9 bases aligning to TRBD1. The CDR3 is 16 amino acids. Germline-derived CDR1 and CDR2 are MDHEN and SYDVKM. V was pared by 6 bases and J by 1 base, with 9 bases of the junction left unmatched. CDR3 in amino acids: CASSPMRTGVNYGYTF. The DNA of the CDR3 is TGTGCCAGCAGCCCAATGAGGACAGGGGTTAACTATGGCTACACCTTC.

The chain links TRBV27 to TRBJ1-2; 7 bases are shared with TRBD1. This CDR3 is built from 14 residues. CDR1 MNHEY and CDR2 SMNVEV come from the germline V gene (reference sequence). Germline trimming cut 5 bases from V and 6 bases from J; bases unmatched to any gene: 9. For the CDR3, the DNA is TGTGCCAGCAGTCACTACGGGACAGACCATGGCTACACCTTC. This codes for CASSHYGTDHGYTF.

The genes are TRBV7-9 and TRBJ2-2; 13 bases match TRBD2. CDR3 length: 15 residues. From germline, CDR1 is SEHNR and CDR2 FQNEAQ (reference sequence). V gave up 8 bases and J gave up 6 bases; unmatched junction bases: 6. CDR3 in amino acids: CASGTSGRAAGELFF. DNA for the CDR3: TGTGCCAGCGGAACTAGCGGGAGGGCCGCCGGGGAGCTGTTTTTT. Together with reference TRBV7-9 and TRBJ2-2, the CDR3 gives the full variable domain: DTGVSQNPRHKITKRGQNVTFRCDPISEHNRLYWYRQTLGQGPEFLTYFQNEAQLEKSRLLSDRFSAERPKGSFSTLEIQRTEQGDSAMYLCASGTSGRAAGELFFGEGSRLTVL.

CDR3 protein: CASSQGAGRAFYFDEQYF. The CDR3 nucleotides read TGCGCCAGCAGCCAGGGGGCAGGGAGGGCCTTTTATTTCGACGAGCAGTACTTC. The rearrangement links TRBV4-1 to TRBJ2-7, with a weak D call TRBD2 (7 bases). Trimming took off 3 bases at V and 5 bases at J, with 26 bases between the two ends. This CDR3 comprises 18 residues. Germline lookup yields CDR1 MGHRA and CDR2 YSYEKL.

The V and J genes are TRBV2 and TRBJ1-2, with 8 nucleotides matching TRBD1. CDR1 and CDR2 from the germline V gene are SNHLY and FYNNEI. The trim removed 3 bases at V and 0 bases at J, leaving 0 bases unmatched. The CDR3 has 14 residues. The CDR3, as DNA: TGTGCCAGCAGTGAGGGACAGGCTAACTATGGCTACACCTTC. Protein: CASSEGQANYGYTF. Drawing the rest from reference TRBV2 and TRBJ1-2, the complete variable domain is EPEVTQTPSHQVTQMGQEVILRCVPISNHLYFYWYRQILGQKVEFLVSFYNNEISEKSEIFDDQFSVERPDGSNFTLKIRSTKLEDSAMYFCASSEGQANYGYTFGSGTRLTVV.

The chain employs TRBV5-1 and TRBJ1-1; TRBD1 matches 7 bases. The CDR3 totals 14 residues. The J segment lost 3 bases and the V segment lost 6 bases, leaving 8 bases of the junction unmatched. Germline-derived CDR1 and CDR2 are SGHRS and YFSETQ. The CDR3 loop is CASKGGQRYTEAFF. CDR3 coding DNA: TGCGCCAGCAAAGGGGGACAGAGATACACTGAAGCTTTCTTT.

The chain uses TRBV6-5 and TRBJ2-1; D ambiguous. The V gene lost 2 bases and the J gene lost 5 bases, with 7 bases spanning the gap. CDR3 length: 13 amino acids. Germline CDR1 and CDR2: MNHEY and SVGAGI. CDR3 nucleotides: TGTGCCAGCAGTTACCGGCAGGACAATGAGCAGTTCTTC. It specifies CASSYRQDNEQFF.

Only a few counts were recorded for this clone. CDR3 protein: CASNRSGRKYEQYF. CDR3 DNA: TGTGCCAGCAACCGTAGCGGGAGGAAGTACGAGCAGTACTTC. The chain uses TRBV2 and TRBJ2-7; TRBD2 agrees at 10 bases. Germline V gives CDR1 SNHLY, CDR2 FYNNEI. Trimming removed 7 bases from V and 4 bases from J; junction bases left unmatched: 7. The CDR3 extends over 14 amino acids.

The chain joins TRBV23-1 to TRBJ2-2; 7 bases line up with TRBD1. TRBV23-1 is an ORF for which the function is uncertain. Trimming removed 4 bases from V and 6 bases from J; junction bases left unmatched: 14. CDR3 size: 17 residues. In DNA form, the CDR3 reads TGCGCCAGCAGTCGAGGGGGCACGGCGGAAGAACCCGGGGAGCTGTTTTTT. Its translation is CASSRGGTAEEPGELFF.

V usage is TRBV6-5 and J usage is TRBJ2-1; D unclear. Between the trimmed V and J ends, which lost 2 bases and 8 bases, there was a span of 13 bases. The CDR3 contains 14 residues. Per germline, CDR1 MNHEY and CDR2 SVGAGI. CDR3 sequence (DNA): TGTGCCAGCAGTTACCTCCCCCTAGGCTATGAGCAGTTCTTC. As protein: CASSYLPLGYEQFF.

The chain combines TRBV30 with TRBJ2-7; 7 bases are shared with TRBD2. The length of the CDR3 is 13 residues. After removal of 2 bases from V and 5 bases from J, the junction contained 6 bases not matched to a gene. Looked up from germline, CDR1 is GTSNPN and CDR2 is SVGIG (reference sequence). The chain's CDR3 is CAWSLGGKNEQYF. The CDR3 DNA reads as TGTGCCTGGAGTTTGGGGGGGAAAAACGAGCAGTACTTC.

This chain links TRBV29-1 with TRBJ1-2, with 11 positions matching TRBD1. Germline V gene data show CDR1 as SQVTM and CDR2 as ANQGSEA. This CDR3 comprises 11 residues. Trimming at V came to 4 bases and at J to 8 bases, leaving 0 bases not matched to a gene. The CDR3 region is CSVGTGGGYTF. CDR3 DNA: TGCAGCGTTGGGACAGGGGGCGGCTACACCTTC.

On this clone itself: A read error may produce the germline difference seen at one junction end. This chain links TRBV7-7 with TRBJ2-1, with D perhaps TRBD1 (7 bases). The CDR3 length is 14 residues. In germline, CDR1 is SSHAT, CDR2 FNYEAQ (reference sequence). The CDR3 region has the DNA TGTGCTAGCAGCTCCGGAGGGACAGAGTATGAGCAGTTCTTC. Protein sequence: CASSSGGTEYEQFF.

The rearrangement links TRBV27 to TRBJ2-1; D call uncertain. The V and J ends lost 2 bases and 0 bases respectively, with 11 bases between them. CDR3 length: 16 amino acids. Germline-derived CDR1 and CDR2 are MNHEY and SMNVEV (reference sequence). As DNA, the CDR3 is TGTGCCAGCAGTTTAACCGGGTCAAGCTCCTACAATGAGCAGTTCTTC. Its protein is CASSLTGSSSYNEQFF.

This clone was seen once. The chain couples TRBV28 to TRBJ2-3, with TRBD2 identical over 9 bases. Germline V gene sequence: CDR1 MDHEN, CDR2 SYDVKM. V was clipped by 6 bases and J by 8 bases; unmatched bases: 12. This CDR3 has 15 amino acids. For the CDR3, the DNA is TGTGCCAGCAGATCTAGCGGGACCCCTCCGGGTACGCAGTATTTT. Its protein is CASRSSGTPPGTQYF.

The chain recombines TRBV7-3 with TRBJ2-1, with 12 bases fitting TRBD2. V lost 5 bases and J lost 4; bases outside the gene matches: 6. Looked up from germline, CDR1 is SGHTA and CDR2 is FQGTGA. The length of the CDR3 is 16 residues. CDR3 sequence (DNA): TGTGCCAGCAGCCCGACGACTAGCGGGAGTTACAATGAGCAGTTCTTC. As protein: CASSPTTSGSYNEQFF.

This sequence joins TRBV29-1 and TRBJ2-7; a possible D gene is TRBD1 (5 bases). The CDR3 runs to 13 residues. With 4 bases removed from V and 2 bases from J, the gap between germline ends came to 12 bases. Germline V CDR1 and CDR2: SQVTM, ANQGSEA. CDR3 nucleotides: TGCAGCGTTGGTAAGACAGTCCCCTACGAGCAGTACTTC. Translation gives CSVGKTVPYEQYF.

This rearrangement joins TRBV4-2 to TRBJ2-3; 15 positions match TRBD2. The germline V gene has CDR1 LGHNA and CDR2 YNFKEQ. Unmatched junction bases numbered 11, after V lost 4 bases and J lost 3 bases. The CDR3 runs 19 residues. For the CDR3, the DNA is TGTGCCAGCAGCCGGGGACTAGCGGGAGGAGTTGCGGAGACAGATACGCAGTATTTT. Translation gives CASSRGLAGGVAETDTQYF.

The rearrangement links TRBV5-1 to TRBJ2-7; 7 bases fit TRBD2. The CDR3 loop spans 17 amino acids. CDR1 is SGHRS and CDR2 is YFSETQ in the germline V gene. The V and J ends lost 0 bases and 4 bases, in that order; junction bases with no gene match: 13. DNA of the CDR3: TGCGCCAGCAGCTTGGCCGAGGCCGCGGGAGCGGGGTACGAGCAGTACTTC. Translation gives CASSLAEAAGAGYEQYF.

This chain links TRBV6-1 with TRBJ1-5; 10 bases fit TRBD1. CDR3 length: 14 residues. J gave up 5 bases and V 5 bases, and 3 bases lay outside the gene matches. Germline V lookup: CDR1 MNHNS, CDR2 SASEGT. The CDR3 DNA sequence: TGTGCCAGCAGTCCGACAGGGGGCCATCAGCCCCAGCATTTT. As protein: CASSPTGGHQPQHF.